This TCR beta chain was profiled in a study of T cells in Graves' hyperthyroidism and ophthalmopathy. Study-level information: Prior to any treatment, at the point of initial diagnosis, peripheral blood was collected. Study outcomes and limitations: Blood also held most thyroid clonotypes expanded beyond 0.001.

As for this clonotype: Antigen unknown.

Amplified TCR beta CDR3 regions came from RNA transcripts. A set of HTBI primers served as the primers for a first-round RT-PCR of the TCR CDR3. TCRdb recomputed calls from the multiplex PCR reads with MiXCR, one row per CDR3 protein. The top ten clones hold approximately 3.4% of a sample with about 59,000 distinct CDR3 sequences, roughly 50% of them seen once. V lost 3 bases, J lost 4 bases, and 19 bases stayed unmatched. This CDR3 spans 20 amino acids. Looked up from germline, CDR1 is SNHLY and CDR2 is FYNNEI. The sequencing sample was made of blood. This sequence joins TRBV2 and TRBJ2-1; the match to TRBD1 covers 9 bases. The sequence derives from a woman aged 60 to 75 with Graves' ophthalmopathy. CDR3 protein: CASSELGTGRASAGYNEQFF. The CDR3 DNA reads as TGTGCCAGCAGTGAGTTGGGGACAGGGCGAGCCTCAGCGGGATACAATGAGCAGTTCTTC.